Listed below are T cell receptor beta chains from one sample, sequenced in a study of human T cells and chemical hapten exposure. TCRdb fed the RACE reads into MiXCR, producing one record per CDR3 protein. The top ten hold around 2.3% of the sample, which has fewer than 200,000 distinct CDR3 sequences, about 27% seen once. This specimen consisted of whole blood, obtained in connection with sensitization to the hapten diphenylcyclopropenone (DPC). Every receptor here comes from a woman aged 18 to 35 with alopecia areata. Some clones in this sample may be carry-over from other donors' samples. CDR3s include the opening cysteine and the closing phenylalanine or tryptophan. The order of the fields is CDR3 DNA, CDR3 protein, V gene, CDR3 length, clone size, J gene, D gene. D genes are given only for firm matches. Where a row states a size, it is once, few, many or the class of an expanded clone; other rows omit it.

CDR3nt: TGTGCCAGCCGGGAACAGGTCAATGAGCAGTTCTTC; CDR3aa: CASREQVNEQFF; v_gene: TRBV6-2/TRBV6-3; len: 12; abundance: few; j_gene: TRBJ2-1; d_gene: .
CDR3nt: TGTGCCAGCCGGGACTTCTACGAGCAGTACTTC; CDR3aa: CASRDFYEQYF; v_gene: TRBV27; len: 11; abundance: many; j_gene: TRBJ2-7; d_gene: .
CDR3nt: TGCAGTGCTAGAGGTCCGGGACAGGGGGCGACCGGGGAGCTGTTTTTT; CDR3aa: CSARGPGQGATGELFF; v_gene: TRBV20-1; len: 16; abundance: .; j_gene: TRBJ2-2; d_gene: TRBD1
CDR3nt: TGCAGCGTTATTGCCATCCGCACAGATACGCAGTATTTT; CDR3aa: CSVIAIRTDTQYF; v_gene: TRBV29-1; len: 13; abundance: .; j_gene: TRBJ2-3; d_gene: .
CDR3nt: TGTGCCAGCAGCCCCCGGACAGTTTCCTATGGCTACACCTTC; CDR3aa: CASSPRTVSYGYTF; v_gene: TRBV7-2; len: 14; abundance: few; j_gene: TRBJ1-2; d_gene: .
CDR3nt: TGCAGTGCTAGAGTTGCGGGAGAGACCCAGTACTTC; CDR3aa: CSARVAGETQYF; v_gene: TRBV20-1; len: 12; abundance: few; j_gene: TRBJ2-5; d_gene: .
CDR3nt: TGCAGCGTTCTAGGGGGAGTCACTGAAGCTTTCTTT; CDR3aa: CSVLGGVTEAFF; v_gene: TRBV29-1; len: 12; abundance: .; j_gene: TRBJ1-1; d_gene: .
CDR3nt: TGCAGCGTTCGGGACCCACTCCCAATCTTC; CDR3aa: CSVRDPLPIF; v_gene: TRBV29-1; len: 10; abundance: many; j_gene: TRBJ2-1; d_gene: .
CDR3nt: TGTGCCAGCAGCCAAGAACCCTCTAGCACTGAAGCTTTCTTT; CDR3aa: CASSQEPSSTEAFF; v_gene: TRBV7-6; len: 14; abundance: .; j_gene: TRBJ1-1; d_gene: .
CDR3nt: TGTGCCAGCAGTTTAAGCGGGGCTGGGGCCAACGTCCTGACTTTC; CDR3aa: CASSLSGAGANVLTF; v_gene: TRBV27; len: 15; abundance: .; j_gene: TRBJ2-6; d_gene: TRBD2
CDR3nt: TGCAGCGTCCGAGGCACAGGGGGCTACGAGCAGTACTTC; CDR3aa: CSVRGTGGYEQYF; v_gene: TRBV29-1; len: 13; abundance: few; j_gene: TRBJ2-7; d_gene: TRBD1
CDR3nt: TGTGCCAGCAGCTTAGACCTTAGCGGGAGGGCCAGCGAGCAGTTCTTC; CDR3aa: CASSLDLSGRASEQFF; v_gene: TRBV11-3; len: 16; abundance: .; j_gene: TRBJ2-1; d_gene: TRBD2
CDR3nt: TGCAGTGCTAGAGAGTTCTCCTACGAGCAGTACTTC; CDR3aa: CSAREFSYEQYF; v_gene: TRBV20-1; len: 12; abundance: few; j_gene: TRBJ2-7; d_gene: .
CDR3nt: TGCAGCGTTGTAGGGGGGTCCTACAATGAGCAGTTCTTC; CDR3aa: CSVVGGSYNEQFF; v_gene: TRBV29-1; len: 13; abundance: many; j_gene: TRBJ2-1; d_gene: .
CDR3nt: TGTTCGGGATCGGGATACAATGAGCAGTTCTTC; CDR3aa: CSGSGYNEQFF; v_gene: TRBV2; len: 11; abundance: .; j_gene: TRBJ2-1; d_gene: .
CDR3nt: TGTGCCAGCAGCTTAGACCCGGCCCACAATGAGCAGTTCTTC; CDR3aa: CASSLDPAHNEQFF; v_gene: TRBV7-2; len: 14; abundance: .; j_gene: TRBJ2-1; d_gene: .
CDR3nt: TGTGCCAGCAGCTTCGGGGGGGGTGATGGCTACACCTTC; CDR3aa: CASSFGGGDGYTF; v_gene: TRBV7-9; len: 13; abundance: .; j_gene: TRBJ1-2; d_gene: .
CDR3nt: TGCAGTGCATCCGTAATTGGTTCCTCTGGTGGCTACACCTTC; CDR3aa: CSASVIGSSGGYTF; v_gene: TRBV20-1; len: 14; abundance: .; j_gene: TRBJ1-2; d_gene: .
CDR3nt: TGTGCCAGCAGTTTAAGAGGGTTGTACGAGCAGTACTTC; CDR3aa: CASSLRGLYEQYF; v_gene: TRBV27; len: 13; abundance: few; j_gene: TRBJ2-7; d_gene: .
CDR3nt: TGCGCCAGCAGCCAAGGGGACTTCGAGGGTACTTACGAGCAGTACTTC; CDR3aa: CASSQGDFEGTYEQYF; v_gene: TRBV4-1; len: 16; abundance: few; j_gene: TRBJ2-7; d_gene: .
CDR3nt: TGTGCCAGCAGCGGACGGGGAGCGGGAGAAGATACGCAGTATTTT; CDR3aa: CASSGRGAGEDTQYF; v_gene: TRBV9; len: 15; abundance: few; j_gene: TRBJ2-3; d_gene: TRBD2
CDR3nt: TGCAGTGCCCAAACCGGGCTAGCATCTGAGCAGTTCTTC; CDR3aa: CSAQTGLASEQFF; v_gene: TRBV20-1; len: 13; abundance: .; j_gene: TRBJ2-1; d_gene: .
CDR3nt: TGCGCCAGCAGCCTGACAGGTCTAGCACCTGAAGCTTTCTTT; CDR3aa: CASSLTGLAPEAFF; v_gene: TRBV5-1; len: 14; abundance: .; j_gene: TRBJ1-1; d_gene: .
CDR3nt: TGTGCCACCACCGACAGGTCCTATTCACCCCTCCACTTT; CDR3aa: CATTDRSYSPLHF; v_gene: TRBV24-1; len: 13; abundance: few; j_gene: TRBJ1-6; d_gene: .
CDR3nt: TGTGCCAGCAGTTACGGGGACAGGGCCTCCTGGGTCACAGATACGCAGTATTTT; CDR3aa: CASSYGDRASWVTDTQYF; v_gene: TRBV12-3/TRBV12-4; len: 18; abundance: .; j_gene: TRBJ2-3; d_gene: TRBD1
CDR3nt: TGCGCCAGCAGGCCCTCCAGGGGGGGGACCACTGAAGCTTTCTTT; CDR3aa: CASRPSRGGTTEAFF; v_gene: TRBV5-1; len: 15; abundance: few; j_gene: TRBJ1-1; d_gene: TRBD1
CDR3nt: TGTGCCAGCAGCCAGGCCTACGGCTCCTACGAGCAGTACTTC; CDR3aa: CASSQAYGSYEQYF; v_gene: TRBV7-2; len: 14; abundance: many; j_gene: TRBJ2-7; d_gene: .
CDR3nt: TGTGCCAGCAGCCAAGATCCTCGGACCAGCTCCTACAATGAGCAGTTCTTC; CDR3aa: CASSQDPRTSSYNEQFF; v_gene: TRBV3-1; len: 17; abundance: .; j_gene: TRBJ2-1; d_gene: .
CDR3nt: TGTGCCAGCACCCAAGCTAGAGTGGTATTGGCTGAAGCTTTCTTT; CDR3aa: CASTQARVVLAEAFF; v_gene: TRBV18; len: 15; abundance: .; j_gene: TRBJ1-1; d_gene: .
CDR3nt: TGTGCCGGGAGTCCTACAGGGCGAGAGACCCAGTACTTC; CDR3aa: CAGSPTGRETQYF; v_gene: TRBV6-1; len: 13; abundance: .; j_gene: TRBJ2-5; d_gene: .